Listed below are T cell receptor beta chains from one sample, sequenced in a study of cytomegalovirus exposure and HLA in healthy donors. The repertoire was sequenced with immunoSEQ multiplex PCR; TCRdb's copy has only in-frame clones and lacks some. The table has 100,000 to 150,000 clones, about 80% seen once. Sample: PBMCs. The receptors were sampled from a man in his forties or fifties in good health and CMV-seronegative. CDR3s include the opening cysteine and the closing phenylalanine or tryptophan. The order of the fields is V gene, D gene, J gene, clone size, CDR3 protein, CDR3 DNA. D genes are given only for firm matches. Rows give clone size only sometimes, using once, few, many, or a class for an expanded clone.

v_call: TRBV5-8
d_call: NA
j_call: TRBJ2-1
clone_size: NA
cdr3_aa: CATTAFGSYNEQFF
cdr3_nt: TGTGCCACTACCGCTTTCGGCTCCTACAATGAGCAGTTCTTC

v_call: TRBV30
d_call: TRBD1
j_call: TRBJ1-6
clone_size: NA
cdr3_aa: CAWCRDRNSPLHF
cdr3_nt: TGTGCCTGGTGCCGGGACAGAAATTCACCCCTCCACTTT

v_call: TRBV6-4
d_call: NA
j_call: TRBJ1-1
clone_size: NA
cdr3_aa: CASSEQGFNTEAFF
cdr3_nt: TGTGCCAGCAGCGAACAGGGTTTCAACACTGAAGCTTTCTTT

v_call: TRBV6-1
d_call: NA
j_call: TRBJ1-1
clone_size: NA
cdr3_aa: CASSLERNTEAFF
cdr3_nt: TGTGCCAGCAGCCTGGAGAGGAACACTGAAGCTTTCTTT

v_call: TRBV10-3
d_call: TRBD2
j_call: TRBJ2-7
clone_size: few
cdr3_aa: CAISGGTSGSTYEQYF
cdr3_nt: TGTGCCATCAGTGGTGGGACTAGCGGGAGCACCTACGAGCAGTACTTC

v_call: TRBV2
d_call: TRBD1
j_call: TRBJ2-5
clone_size: NA
cdr3_aa: CASSPDRVQETQYF
cdr3_nt: TGTGCCAGCAGCCCGGACAGGGTCCAAGAGACCCAGTACTTC

v_call: TRBV7-6
d_call: TRBD1
j_call: TRBJ2-1
clone_size: few
cdr3_aa: CASSLGTGHGEQFF
cdr3_nt: TGTGCCAGCAGCTTAGGGACAGGTCATGGTGAGCAGTTCTTC

v_call: TRBV30
d_call: TRBD1
j_call: TRBJ2-1
clone_size: few
cdr3_aa: CAWSRGSYNEQFF
cdr3_nt: TGTGCCTGGAGCAGGGGGTCCTACAATGAGCAGTTCTTC

v_call: TRBV10-2
d_call: NA
j_call: TRBJ2-5
clone_size: few
cdr3_aa: CASSPQAGRSQETQYF
cdr3_nt: TGCGCCAGCAGTCCCCAGGCAGGCCGTTCCCAAGAGACCCAGTACTTC

v_call: TRBV27
d_call: NA
j_call: TRBJ2-7
clone_size: NA
cdr3_aa: CASSFSGGEQYF
cdr3_nt: TGTGCCAGCAGTTTTTCGGGTGGCGAGCAGTACTTC

v_call: TRBV7-2
d_call: TRBD2
j_call: TRBJ2-1
clone_size: once
cdr3_aa: CASIPGLASDEQFF
cdr3_nt: TGTGCCAGCATCCCGGGACTAGCTTCCGATGAGCAGTTCTTC

v_call: TRBV5-4
d_call: NA
j_call: TRBJ1-4
clone_size: NA
cdr3_aa: CASSLPGTTNEKLFF
cdr3_nt: TGTGCCAGCAGCTTACCCGGGACAACTAATGAAAAACTGTTTTTT

v_call: TRBV5-1
d_call: TRBD1
j_call: TRBJ1-1
clone_size: NA
cdr3_aa: CASSLRGTGGEWNTEAFF
cdr3_nt: TGCGCCAGCAGCTTACGGGGGACAGGGGGCGAGTGGAACACTGAAGCTTTCTTT

v_call: TRBV5-6
d_call: NA
j_call: TRBJ1-1
clone_size: NA
cdr3_aa: CASSSTVVNTEAFF
cdr3_nt: TGTGCCAGCAGCTCCACGGTGGTGAACACTGAAGCTTTCTTT

v_call: TRBV5-1
d_call: TRBD2
j_call: TRBJ2-2
clone_size: NA
cdr3_aa: CASSLFRAGAGTGELFF
cdr3_nt: TGCGCCAGCAGCTTGTTTCGAGCGGGAGCGGGCACCGGGGAGCTGTTTTTT

v_call: TRBV6-1
d_call: NA
j_call: TRBJ2-7
clone_size: NA
cdr3_aa: CASSEGRGGPAYEQYF
cdr3_nt: TGTGCCAGCAGTGAAGGGAGGGGGGGCCCAGCCTACGAGCAGTACTTC

v_call: TRBV5-4
d_call: TRBD2
j_call: TRBJ2-2
clone_size: NA
cdr3_aa: CASSFLAGDGGELFF
cdr3_nt: TGTGCCAGCAGCTTCCTAGCGGGGGACGGCGGGGAGCTGTTTTTT

v_call: TRBV29-1
d_call: TRBD2
j_call: TRBJ2-7
clone_size: NA
cdr3_aa: CSALGLAGYEQYF
cdr3_nt: TGCAGCGCCCTAGGGCTAGCGGGCTACGAGCAGTACTTC

v_call: TRBV19
d_call: NA
j_call: TRBJ1-1
clone_size: NA
cdr3_aa: CASSIRGGDTEAFF
cdr3_nt: TGTGCCAGTAGTATTAGAGGGGGAGACACTGAAGCTTTCTTT

v_call: TRBV5-4
d_call: NA
j_call: TRBJ2-5
clone_size: NA
cdr3_aa: CASSLAQGILETQYF
cdr3_nt: TGTGCCAGCAGCTTGGCACAGGGTATCTTAGAGACCCAGTACTTC

v_call: TRBV27
d_call: TRBD1
j_call: TRBJ1-2
clone_size: NA
cdr3_aa: CASSPDDRGVGYTF
cdr3_nt: TGTGCCAGCAGTCCCGACGACAGGGGGGTCGGCTACACCTTC

v_call: TRBV7-6
d_call: NA
j_call: TRBJ2-1
clone_size: NA
cdr3_aa: CASSLGANAHNEQFF
cdr3_nt: TGTGCCAGCAGCTTAGGCGCCAACGCCCACAATGAGCAGTTCTTC

v_call: TRBV6-5
d_call: NA
j_call: TRBJ2-5
clone_size: NA
cdr3_aa: CASSYSLDRFETQYF
cdr3_nt: TGTGCCAGCAGTTACTCCCTCGACAGGTTTGAGACCCAGTACTTC

v_call: TRBV15
d_call: NA
j_call: TRBJ1-3
clone_size: once
cdr3_aa: CATSELGTLINTIYF
cdr3_nt: TGTGCCACCAGCGAACTGGGGACTCTTATCAACACCATATATTTT

v_call: TRBV28
d_call: NA
j_call: TRBJ2-3
clone_size: NA
cdr3_aa: CASGTAGPSSTDTQYF
cdr3_nt: TGTGCCAGCGGAACAGCGGGCCCGTCTAGCACAGATACGCAGTATTTT

v_call: TRBV7-6
d_call: NA
j_call: TRBJ2-5
clone_size: NA
cdr3_aa: CASSLGSAAGGQETQYF
cdr3_nt: TGTGCCAGCAGCTTAGGATCGGCCGCAGGAGGCCAAGAGACCCAGTACTTC

v_call: TRBV5-1
d_call: NA
j_call: TRBJ1-2
clone_size: NA
cdr3_aa: CASGNGANYGYTF
cdr3_nt: TGCGCCAGCGGTAACGGGGCTAACTATGGCTACACCTTC

v_call: TRBV19
d_call: NA
j_call: TRBJ1-3
clone_size: NA
cdr3_aa: CASSSDNSGNTIYF
cdr3_nt: TGTGCCAGTAGTTCGGACAACTCTGGAAACACCATATATTTT

v_call: TRBV30
d_call: TRBD1
j_call: TRBJ2-1
clone_size: few
cdr3_aa: CAWSPGQGIGNEQFF
cdr3_nt: TGTGCCTGGAGCCCGGGACAGGGGATAGGTAATGAGCAGTTCTTC

v_call: TRBV30
d_call: NA
j_call: TRBJ2-1
clone_size: NA
cdr3_aa: CAWKKADRYNEQFF
cdr3_nt: TGTGCCTGGAAAAAAGCGGACCGGTACAATGAGCAGTTCTTC

v_call: TRBV5-1
d_call: TRBD2
j_call: TRBJ2-3
clone_size: once
cdr3_aa: CASSTAGGSTDTQYF
cdr3_nt: TGCGCCAGCAGTACGGCGGGGGGGAGCACAGATACGCAGTATTTT

v_call: TRBV30
d_call: NA
j_call: TRBJ2-2
clone_size: NA
cdr3_aa: CAWKRTELNTGELFF
cdr3_nt: TGTGCCTGGAAGCGGACCGAGTTGAACACCGGGGAGCTGTTTTTT

v_call: TRBV30
d_call: TRBD2
j_call: TRBJ2-3
clone_size: NA
cdr3_aa: CALGLAGVGATQYF
cdr3_nt: TGTGCACTGGGACTAGCGGGAGTGGGGGCTACGCAGTATTTT

v_call: TRBV11-2
d_call: TRBD1
j_call: TRBJ1-1
clone_size: NA
cdr3_aa: CASSLDRYTEAFF
cdr3_nt: TGTGCCAGCAGCCTGGACAGGTACACTGAAGCTTTCTTT

v_call: TRBV5-1
d_call: TRBD1
j_call: TRBJ1-4
clone_size: NA
cdr3_aa: CASSRDRGTNEKLFF
cdr3_nt: TGCGCCAGCAGTCGAGACAGGGGAACTAATGAAAAACTGTTTTTT

v_call: TRBV5-1
d_call: TRBD2
j_call: TRBJ2-1
clone_size: NA
cdr3_aa: CASKTSASGPYNEQFF
cdr3_nt: TGCGCCAGCAAAACATCGGCTAGCGGGCCCTACAATGAGCAGTTCTTC

v_call: TRBV5-4
d_call: TRBD1
j_call: TRBJ2-3
clone_size: NA
cdr3_aa: CASSLRQGSTDTQYF
cdr3_nt: TGTGCCAGCAGCTTGAGACAGGGTAGCACAGATACGCAGTATTTT

v_call: TRBV6-1
d_call: NA
j_call: TRBJ1-6
clone_size: NA
cdr3_aa: CASSEARGASYNSPLHF
cdr3_nt: TGTGCCAGCAGTGAAGCACGGGGGGCCTCCTATAATTCACCCCTCCACTTT

v_call: TRBV5-1
d_call: TRBD1
j_call: TRBJ2-7
clone_size: NA
cdr3_aa: CASSLVTGGSYEQYF
cdr3_nt: TGCGCCAGCAGCTTGGTCACAGGGGGCTCTTACGAGCAGTACTTC

v_call: TRBV6-4
d_call: NA
j_call: TRBJ1-4
clone_size: NA
cdr3_aa: CASSQYTSFAATNEKLFF
cdr3_nt: TGTGCCAGCAGCCAATACACCTCTTTTGCTGCAACTAATGAAAAACTGTTTTTT

v_call: TRBV28
d_call: NA
j_call: TRBJ2-7
clone_size: NA
cdr3_aa: CASSHSYEQYF
cdr3_nt: TGTGCCAGCAGTCACTCCTACGAGCAGTACTTC

v_call: TRBV20-1
d_call: NA
j_call: TRBJ1-1
clone_size: NA
cdr3_aa: CSASGATEAFF
cdr3_nt: TGCAGTGCTAGTGGAGCCACTGAAGCTTTCTTT

v_call: TRBV15
d_call: NA
j_call: TRBJ2-2
clone_size: once
cdr3_aa: CATSRESQGTGELFF
cdr3_nt: TGTGCCACCAGCAGAGAGTCACAGGGCACCGGGGAGCTGTTTTTT

v_call: TRBV29-1
d_call: TRBD1
j_call: TRBJ2-2
clone_size: NA
cdr3_aa: CSGTGTTGELFF
cdr3_nt: TGCAGCGGGACAGGGACCACCGGGGAGCTGTTTTTT

v_call: TRBV30
d_call: NA
j_call: TRBJ2-6
clone_size: once
cdr3_aa: CAWSVGGSGANVLTF
cdr3_nt: TGTGCCTGGAGTGTGGGTGGGAGTGGGGCCAACGTCCTGACTTTC

v_call: TRBV5-4
d_call: NA
j_call: TRBJ2-3
clone_size: NA
cdr3_aa: CASSPQQRTDTQYF
cdr3_nt: TGTGCCAGCAGCCCCCAACAGCGCACAGATACGCAGTATTTT

v_call: TRBV5-1
d_call: NA
j_call: TRBJ2-5
clone_size: NA
cdr3_aa: CASSVFGIVQETQYF
cdr3_nt: TGCGCCAGCAGCGTCTTCGGGATTGTTCAAGAGACCCAGTACTTC

v_call: TRBV23-1
d_call: TRBD1
j_call: TRBJ2-7
clone_size: NA
cdr3_aa: CASSRAGGGEQYF
cdr3_nt: TGCGCCAGCAGTCGGGCAGGGGGCGGCGAGCAGTACTTC

v_call: TRBV11-1
d_call: NA
j_call: TRBJ1-2
clone_size: NA
cdr3_aa: CASSLEGRTRRYGYTF
cdr3_nt: TGTGCCAGCAGCTTAGAAGGTCGGACAAGGCGATATGGCTACACCTTC

v_call: TRBV2
d_call: TRBD2
j_call: TRBJ2-1
clone_size: NA
cdr3_aa: CASSDGRTSGGVVHNEQFF
cdr3_nt: TGTGCCAGCAGTGACGGGAGGACTAGCGGGGGGGTGGTCCACAATGAGCAGTTCTTC

v_call: TRBV6-5
d_call: NA
j_call: TRBJ2-3
clone_size: NA
cdr3_aa: CASSYSPDLDTQYF
cdr3_nt: TGTGCCAGCAGTTACTCACCCGACTTAGATACGCAGTATTTT

v_call: TRBV18
d_call: NA
j_call: TRBJ1-5
clone_size: NA
cdr3_aa: CASSGDKNQPQHF
cdr3_nt: TGTGCCAGCTCCGGGGATAAGAATCAGCCCCAGCATTTT

v_call: TRBV19
d_call: NA
j_call: TRBJ2-1
clone_size: NA
cdr3_aa: CASTPEGVRNEQFF
cdr3_nt: TGTGCCAGTACTCCTGAGGGTGTTCGCAATGAGCAGTTCTTC